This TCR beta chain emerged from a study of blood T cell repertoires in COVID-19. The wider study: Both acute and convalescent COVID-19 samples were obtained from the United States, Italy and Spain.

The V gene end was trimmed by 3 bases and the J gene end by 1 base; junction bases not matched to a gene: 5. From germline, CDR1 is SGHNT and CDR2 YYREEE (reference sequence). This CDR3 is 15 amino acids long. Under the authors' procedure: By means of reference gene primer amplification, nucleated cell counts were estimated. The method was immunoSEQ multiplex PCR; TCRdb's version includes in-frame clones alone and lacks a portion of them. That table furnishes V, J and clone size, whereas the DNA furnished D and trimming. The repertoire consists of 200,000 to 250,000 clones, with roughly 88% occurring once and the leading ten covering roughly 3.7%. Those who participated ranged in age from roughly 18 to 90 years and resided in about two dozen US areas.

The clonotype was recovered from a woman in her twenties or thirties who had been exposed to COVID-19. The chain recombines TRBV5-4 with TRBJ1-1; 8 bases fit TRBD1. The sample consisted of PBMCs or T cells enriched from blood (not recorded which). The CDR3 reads CASSSRDRGNTEAFF. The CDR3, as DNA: TGTGCCAGCAGCTCCCGAGACAGGGGGAACACTGAAGCTTTCTTT.